Detailed here is one T cell receptor beta chain. Its antigen remains unknown. The sample comes from a study of T cell responses to AZD1222 COVID-19 vaccine. Study-wide findings and caveats: White British ancestry dominated among donors, who included more females, and clonal diversity was possibly underestimated. Every sample of the repertoires postdated the peak T cell response. Only a handful of AZD1222 recipients were seropositive at baseline.

TCRdb's copy holds only in-frame clones and misses some; the assay was immunoSEQ multiplex PCR. The table includes 120,000 to 150,000 clones, more than 70% detected once. CDR1 and CDR2 (germline): LNHDA, SQIVND (reference sequence). Trimming left V 8 bases short and J 1 base short, with 11 bases between. This CDR3 spans 13 amino acids. The material sequenced was peripheral blood, taken 28 days after the second AZD1222 dose. This chain joins TRBV19 and TRBJ1-1, with D perhaps matching TRBD1 (5 bases). This TCR was sampled from an adult who received the AZD1222 COVID-19 vaccine. As DNA, the CDR3 is TGTGCCAGTGCGGGGGTGGAGAACACTGAAGCTTTCTTT. Translating gives CASAGVENTEAFF.